The 20 T cell receptor beta chains listed next were all sequenced from one sample in a study of long-term antiretroviral therapy in people with HIV. An immunoSEQ assay, version v3.0, was performed at survey level. The repertoire was sequenced with immunoSEQ multiplex PCR; TCRdb's copy has only in-frame clones and lacks some. The sample has 25,000 to 35,000 clones; over 70% are singletons. The material sequenced was unsorted PBMCs, taken 2.7 to 2.9 years after starting antiretroviral therapy. The receptors derive from a man under 40 with HIV.

The chain is built from TRBV28 and TRBJ1-4, with 9 bases fitting TRBD1. Trimming at V came to 8 bases and at J to 3 bases, leaving 7 bases not matched to a gene. The CDR3 length is 15 residues. CDR1 is MDHEN, CDR2 SYDVKM, per germline. CDR3 nucleotide sequence: TGTGCCAGCGGACTAGACAGGGGGGCTAATGAAAAACTGTTTTTT. It translates to CASGLDRGANEKLFF. Full variable domain (outside the CDR3, taken from reference TRBV28 and TRBJ1-4): DVKVTQSSRYLVKRTGEKVFLECVQDMDHENMFWYRQDPGLGLRLIYFSYDVKMKEKGDIPEGYSVSREKKERFSLILESASTNQTSMYLCASGLDRGANEKLFFGSGTQLSVL.

This sequence joins TRBV5-6 and TRBJ2-4, with D tentatively TRBD1 or TRBD2 (5 bases each). The ends were cut back, 0 bases at V and 6 bases at J, with 7 bases in the middle. The CDR3 length is 13 residues. Germline values: CDR1 SGHDT, CDR2 YYEEEE. The CDR3 DNA is TGTGCCAGCAGCTTGGGTGGGGGAAACATTCAGTACTTC. Protein sequence: CASSLGGGNIQYF.

This chain uses TRBV7-2 with TRBJ2-2; D might be TRBD1 (6 bases). CDR1 is SGHTA, CDR2 FQGNSA, per germline. This CDR3 has 14 amino acids. Trimming cost V 5 bases and J 6 bases, with 13 bases left between them. CDR3 nucleotides: TGTGCCAGCAGCCATAATACAGGGCCCGGGGAGCTGTTTTTT. Protein: CASSHNTGPGELFF.

The chain has TRBV5-1 and TRBJ2-5; TRBD1 matches 9 bases. The CDR3 spans 15 residues. Trimming at V came to 0 bases and at J to 2 bases, leaving 2 bases not matched to a gene. Germline V gene sequence: CDR1 SGHRS, CDR2 YFSETQ. CDR3 sequence (DNA): TGCGCCAGCAGCTTGGAGGGGACAGGGCAAGAGACCCAGTACTTC. It translates to CASSLEGTGQETQYF.

The genes are TRBV10-2 and TRBJ1-5, with D maybe TRBD1 (5 bases). Germline CDR1 reads WSHSY; CDR2 reads SAAADI. This CDR3 contains 16 residues. With 3 bases removed from V and 1 base from J, the gap between germline ends came to 13 bases. The CDR3 sequence: CASSELGEASNQPQHF. Here the CDR3 DNA reads TGCGCCAGCAGTGAATTGGGGGAGGCCAGCAATCAGCCCCAGCATTTT.

The CDR3, as DNA: TGTGCCAGCAGCATGGGGGTTAGCAATCAGCCCCAGCATTTT. It yields the protein CASSMGVSNQPQHF. The rearrangement links TRBV11-2 to TRBJ1-5; D possibly corresponds to TRBD1 (5 bases). Germline V gene data show CDR1 as SGHAT and CDR2 as FQNNGV. This CDR3 comprises 14 residues. Trimming took off 5 bases at V and 0 bases at J, with 8 bases between the two ends.

The chain employs TRBV28 and TRBJ1-2; 7 nucleotides align to TRBD1. The V gene's germline CDR1 is MDHEN and CDR2 SYDVKM. The CDR3 runs 14 residues. The V gene end was trimmed by 6 bases and the J gene end by 4 bases; junction bases not matched to a gene: 8. The CDR3 loop reads CASRKQGKIYGYTF. In nucleotides, the CDR3 is TGTGCCAGCAGAAAACAGGGGAAGATCTATGGCTACACCTTC.

The chain links TRBV27 to TRBJ1-3, with D possibly matching TRBD1 (6 bases). Germline V lookup: CDR1 MNHEY, CDR2 SMNVEV (reference sequence). There are 14 residues in the CDR3. V was cut by 2 bases and J by 2 bases, with 7 bases left in between. CDR3 in amino acids: CASSLAGAGNTIYF. The CDR3 DNA sequence: TGTGCCAGCAGTTTAGCAGGGGCTGGAAACACCATATATTTT.

The chain couples TRBV5-6 to TRBJ1-1, with 8 bases aligning to TRBD1. J gave up 1 base and V 3 bases, and 2 bases lay outside the gene matches. Germline V gives CDR1 SGHDT, CDR2 YYEEEE. The CDR3 contains 14 residues. The CDR3 DNA sequence: TGTGCCAGCAGCTCCGGGACAGGGAACACTGAAGCTTTCTTT. As protein: CASSSGTGNTEAFF.

The chain joins TRBV28 to TRBJ1-4, with no clear D. V was shortened by 3 bases and J by 8 bases, with 4 bases between the two germline ends. Germline CDR1 is MDHEN and CDR2 is SYDVKM. The CDR3 totals 11 residues. The CDR3 DNA reads as TGTGCCAGCAGTTTGGTCGAAAAACTGTTTTTT. It translates to CASSLVEKLFF.

Only a few counts were recorded for this clone. V is TRBV6-6 and J is TRBJ1-5, with D unresolved. The CDR3 covers 15 residues. Germline V gene data show CDR1 as MNHNY and CDR2 as SVGAGI (reference sequence). Trimming pared 0 bases from V and 7 bases from J, leaving 13 bases between. The DNA for the CDR3 is TGTGCCAGCAGTTACTCGGCGCCTCTCGGCCAGCCCCAGCATTTT. It yields the protein CASSYSAPLGQPQHF.

The chain recombines TRBV7-2 with TRBJ1-1; TRBD1 might be the D (6 bases). This CDR3 region has 13 residues. Deletions cut 5 bases from V and 10 bases from J, with 17 bases between. Germline V gives CDR1 SGHTA, CDR2 FQGNSA. The CDR3, as DNA: TGTGCCAGCAGCCCCCAGGGGACCAAAAGAGCTTTCTTT. It specifies CASSPQGTKRAFF.

The J gene is TRBJ1-3, the V gene TRBV7-8, with TRBD1 identical over 9 bases. V lost 1 base to trimming and J lost 3 bases; unmatched junction nucleotides: 7. Per the germline V gene, CDR1 is SGHVS and CDR2 is FQNEAQ. CDR3 size: 17 residues. CDR3 sequence reads: CASSLGPPDRGGNTIYF. CDR3 coding DNA: TGTGCCAGCAGCTTAGGACCTCCGGACAGGGGTGGAAACACCATATATTTT.

This chain joins TRBV18 and TRBJ1-3, with D maybe TRBD1 (5 bases). The CDR3 spans 14 residues. Germline-derived CDR1 and CDR2 are KGHSH and LQKENI. V was pared by 8 bases and J by 5 bases, with 16 bases between. The DNA of the CDR3 is TGTGCCAGCAAACCCCCCCAGGACAGAAACACCATATATTTT. As protein: CASKPPQDRNTIYF.

The chain couples TRBV28 to TRBJ1-1, with D maybe TRBD1 (5 bases). CDR1 and CDR2 (germline): MDHEN, SYDVKM. Trimming left V 3 bases short and J 1 base short, with 12 bases between. The CDR3 loop spans 15 amino acids. In DNA, the CDR3 is TGTGCCAGCAGTTTTTGGGCTGACAGGAACACTGAAGCTTTCTTT. Its translation is CASSFWADRNTEAFF.

The chain has TRBV30 and TRBJ2-5; 8 nucleotides match TRBD2. J was trimmed by 2 bases and V by 3 bases; bases with no gene match: 5. The CDR3 extends over 14 amino acids. Germline loops: CDR1 GTSNPN, CDR2 SVGIG (reference sequence). In DNA, the CDR3 is TGTGCCTGGAGCTCTAGCGGGTTTCAAGAGACCCAGTACTTC. It is translated as CAWSSSGFQETQYF.

This chain joins TRBV5-6 and TRBJ2-5, with 9 bases identical to TRBD1. Germline loops: CDR1 SGHDT, CDR2 YYEEEE. V trimming: 4 bases; J trimming: 4 bases; junction bases outside the gene matches: 5. The CDR3 is made up of 14 amino acids. The CDR3 loop reads CASSKLTGGETQYF. CDR3 DNA sequence: TGTGCCAGCAGCAAACTGACAGGGGGAGAGACCCAGTACTTC.

V and J are TRBV7-6 and TRBJ1-6; D is undetermined. The CDR3 spans 15 residues. Per the germline V gene, CDR1 is SGHVS and CDR2 is FNYEAQ. V dropped 2 bases and J dropped 8 bases, with 13 bases sitting between them. The CDR3 DNA sequence: TGTGCCAGCAGCTTAAAGCCGGACGCGGATTCACCCCTCCACTTT. It codes for CASSLKPDADSPLHF.

This clone occurred once. V gene TRBV30 combines with J gene TRBJ2-2, with 7 bases that match TRBD1. The CDR3 runs 13 residues. CDR1 is GTSNPN and CDR2 is SVGIG in the germline V gene (reference sequence). V gave up 2 bases and J gave up 4 bases; unmatched junction bases: 1. CDR3 amino acids: CAWSRGRTGELFF. DNA for the CDR3: TGTGCCTGGAGTAGGGGGCGCACCGGGGAGCTGTTTTTT.

Regarding this clone: A junction end diverges from the germline sequence, so it may reflect a read error. The chain joins TRBV14 to TRBJ2-7; the D gene is possibly TRBD2 (7 bases). The CDR3 extends over 15 amino acids. Germline lookup yields CDR1 SGHDN and CDR2 FVKESK. The CDR3 sequence is CASSVEGGRWSEQNF. CDR3 DNA sequence: TGTGCCAGCAGTGTTGAGGGGGGGCGGTGGAGCGAGCAGAACTTC.